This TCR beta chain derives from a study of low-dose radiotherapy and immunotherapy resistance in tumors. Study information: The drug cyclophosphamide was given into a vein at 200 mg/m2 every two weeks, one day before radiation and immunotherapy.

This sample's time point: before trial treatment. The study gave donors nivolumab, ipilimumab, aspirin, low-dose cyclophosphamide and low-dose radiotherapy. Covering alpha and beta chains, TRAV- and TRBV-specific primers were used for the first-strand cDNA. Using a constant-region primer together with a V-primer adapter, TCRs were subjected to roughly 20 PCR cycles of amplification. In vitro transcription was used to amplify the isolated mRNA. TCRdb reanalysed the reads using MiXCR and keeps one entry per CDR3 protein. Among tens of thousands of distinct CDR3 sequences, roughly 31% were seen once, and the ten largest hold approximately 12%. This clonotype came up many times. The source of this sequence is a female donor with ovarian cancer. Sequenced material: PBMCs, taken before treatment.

The CDR3 coding sequence is TGTGCCAGCAGTCCAATGGGGGAGGGCAATCAGCCCCAGCATTTT. The encoded protein is CASSPMGEGNQPQHF. The chain couples TRBV12-3 or TRBV12-4 to TRBJ1-5; D is perhaps TRBD1 (5 bases). Trimming removed 5 bases at V and 2 bases at J, with 13 bases between. The CDR3 totals 15 residues.